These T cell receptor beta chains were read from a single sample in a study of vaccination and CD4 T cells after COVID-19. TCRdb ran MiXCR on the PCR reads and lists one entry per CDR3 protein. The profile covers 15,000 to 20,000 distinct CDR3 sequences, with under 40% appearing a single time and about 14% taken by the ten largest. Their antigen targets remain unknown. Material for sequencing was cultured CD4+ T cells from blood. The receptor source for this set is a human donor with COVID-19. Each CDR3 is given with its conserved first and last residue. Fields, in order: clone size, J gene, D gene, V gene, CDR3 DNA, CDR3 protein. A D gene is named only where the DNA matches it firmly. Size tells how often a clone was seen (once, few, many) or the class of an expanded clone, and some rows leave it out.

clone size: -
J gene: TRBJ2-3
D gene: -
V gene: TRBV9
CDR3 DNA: TGTGCCAGCAGCGTATCGACTTCTAGCACAGATACGCAGTATTTT
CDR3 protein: CASSVSTSSTDTQYF

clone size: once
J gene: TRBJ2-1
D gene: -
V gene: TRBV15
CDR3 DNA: TGTGCCACCAGCCCGGAGAGGGCAGGGGCCTACAATGAGCAGTTCTTC
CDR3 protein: CATSPERAGAYNEQFF

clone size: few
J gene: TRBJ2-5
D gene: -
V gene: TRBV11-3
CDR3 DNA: TGTGCCAGCAGCCCTCCGGGGTGGGGGACCCAGTACTTC
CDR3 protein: CASSPPGWGTQYF

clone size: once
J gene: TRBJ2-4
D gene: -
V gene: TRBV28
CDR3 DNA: TGTGCCAGCAGTTTCGTCCTCCCCAGCATTCAGTACTTC
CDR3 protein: CASSFVLPSIQYF

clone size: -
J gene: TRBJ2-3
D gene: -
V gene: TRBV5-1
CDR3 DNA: TGCGCCAGCAGCTCGACGCCGGGGGCAGATACGCAGTATTTT
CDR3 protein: CASSSTPGADTQYF

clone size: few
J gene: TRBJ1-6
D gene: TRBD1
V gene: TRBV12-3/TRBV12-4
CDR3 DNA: TGTGCCAGCAGCAGGCCAGGGGGCAGGGGTAATTCACCCCTCCACTTT
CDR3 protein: CASSRPGGRGNSPLHF

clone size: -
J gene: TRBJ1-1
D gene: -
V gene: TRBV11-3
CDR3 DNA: TGTGCCAGCAGCTACCCAGGCGGATCGAACACTGAAGCTTTCTTT
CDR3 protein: CASSYPGGSNTEAFF

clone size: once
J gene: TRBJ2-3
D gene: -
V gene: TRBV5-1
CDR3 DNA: TGCGCCAGCAGCTTGGGGACAACTCCTAGCACAGATACGCAGTATTTT
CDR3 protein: CASSLGTTPSTDTQYF

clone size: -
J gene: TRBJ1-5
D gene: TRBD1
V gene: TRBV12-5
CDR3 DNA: TGTGCTAGTGGCCCGGACAGGCTAAATCAGCCCCAGCATTTT
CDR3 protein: CASGPDRLNQPQHF

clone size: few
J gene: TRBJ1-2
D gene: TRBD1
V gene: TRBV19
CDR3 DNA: TGTGCCAGTAGTAACTACAGGGGCGGCTACACCTTC
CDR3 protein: CASSNYRGGYTF

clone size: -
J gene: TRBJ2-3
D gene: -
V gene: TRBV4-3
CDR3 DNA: TGCGCCAGCAGAGACACGGTCACAGATACGCAGTATTTT
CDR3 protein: CASRDTVTDTQYF

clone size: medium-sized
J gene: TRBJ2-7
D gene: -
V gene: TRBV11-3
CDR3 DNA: TGTGCCAGCAGCAAAGGAGCGTCAAGCTCCTACGAGCAGTACTTC
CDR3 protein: CASSKGASSSYEQYF

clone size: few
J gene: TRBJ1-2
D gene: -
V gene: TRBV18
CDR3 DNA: TGTGCCAGCTCACCAGACGGGGGTCCCTATGGCTACACCTTC
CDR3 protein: CASSPDGGPYGYTF

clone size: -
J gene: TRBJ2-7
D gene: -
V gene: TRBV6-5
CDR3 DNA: TGTGCCAGCAGTTACTCCGCCCTACCGTACGAGCAGTACTTC
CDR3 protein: CASSYSALPYEQYF